A selection of T cell receptor beta chains follows, all from one sample in a study of shared clonotypes between healthy human individuals. Only in-frame clones appear in the TCRdb table, and some are missing; sequencing was by immunoSEQ multiplex PCR. The sample includes some 2,400,000 clones, around 95% seen only once; the top ten take roughly 0.13%. Sequencing was done on a sample of naive CD4+ T cells sorted from blood. The receptor set was obtained from a man aged 18-30 years in good health. Each CDR3 is given with its conserved first and last residue.

J | V | CDR3
TRBJ1-1 | TRBV5-1 | CASSLEVGKTEAFF
TRBJ1-6 | TRBV19 | CASSMRKDSGLNSPLHF
TRBJ1-5 | TRBV5-8 | CASSWTGNQPQHF
TRBJ2-1 | TRBV5-1 | CASSLAEAGLYNEQFF
TRBJ2-5 | TRBV4-1 | CASSQEELAPRETQYF
TRBJ1-3 | TRBV25-1 | CASSEYGTSFSGNTIYF
TRBJ1-2 | TRBV19 | CASSIGQGHGYTF
TRBJ2-1 | TRBV11-3 | CASSLVSGGYNEQFF
TRBJ1-2 | TRBV6-6 | CASSMVARTGGNGYTF
TRBJ1-4 | TRBV6-5 | CASSLGRRESEKLFF
TRBJ1-2 | TRBV6-5 | CASRVGTGIGGYTF
TRBJ2-5 | TRBV10-3 | CATMPAGLGQETQYF
TRBJ2-2 | TRBV28 | CATLGSLNTGELFF